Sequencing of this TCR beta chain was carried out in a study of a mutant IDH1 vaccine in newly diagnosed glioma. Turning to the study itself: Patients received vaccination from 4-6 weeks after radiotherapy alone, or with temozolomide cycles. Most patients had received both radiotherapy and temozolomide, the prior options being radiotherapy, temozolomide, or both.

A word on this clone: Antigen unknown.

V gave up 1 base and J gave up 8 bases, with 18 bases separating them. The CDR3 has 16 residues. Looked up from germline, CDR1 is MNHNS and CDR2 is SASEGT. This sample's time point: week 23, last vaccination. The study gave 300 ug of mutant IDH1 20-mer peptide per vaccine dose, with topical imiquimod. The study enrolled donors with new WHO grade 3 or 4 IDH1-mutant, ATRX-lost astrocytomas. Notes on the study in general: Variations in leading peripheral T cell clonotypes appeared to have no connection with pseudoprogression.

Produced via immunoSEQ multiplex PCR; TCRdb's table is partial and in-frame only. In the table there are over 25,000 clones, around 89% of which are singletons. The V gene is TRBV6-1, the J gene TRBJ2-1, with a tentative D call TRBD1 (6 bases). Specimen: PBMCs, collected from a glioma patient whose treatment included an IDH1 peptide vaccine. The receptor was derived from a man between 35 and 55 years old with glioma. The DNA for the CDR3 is TGTGCCAGCAGTGAAGGTACCACAGGGATTGTGGATGAGCAGTTCTTC. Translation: CASSEGTTGIVDEQFF.